Given below is one T cell receptor beta chain in context. This clonotype was detected ten times or more. There is no known antigen for this receptor. Per-base quality was not reported, and no clone a single base away is much larger than it. These data belong to a study of CD8 T cells in ankylosing spondylitis (TCRdb year 2017). With regard to the full study: To find TCR variants linked to disease, the study profiled T cell receptor beta repertoires in ankylosing spondylitis patients and healthy donors. The full study cohort comprised around 23 ankylosing spondylitis patients and 85 to 120 healthy donors. Peripheral blood was sampled, and synovial fluid was also collected from ankylosing spondylitis patients. Paper-wide results and their limitations: Some motif variants had previously been reported in the synovial fluid and blood of reactive arthritis patients, which suggests shared mechanisms of disease initiation. A CD8+ phenotype was shown by the disease-linked clones, which were found at relatively low frequencies in peripheral blood. The disease-linked clones were reported as significantly enriched in matched synovial fluid samples from ankylosing spondylitis patients. Blood from ankylosing spondylitis patients appeared to be characterized by a TCR beta motif composed of roughly eight highly homologous amino acid variants.

Sequencing relied on an Illumina HiSeq 2500. TCR beta libraries were prepared by quantitative 5'-RACE with molecular barcodes. Per the authors' processing: A new computational method, built on a probabilistic model of VDJ rearrangement, was used to identify disease-linked TCR variants. TCRdb trimmed public reads at Q25 via fastp, called clones via MiXCR and kept in-frame beta chains. All rows with the same CDR3 protein become a single entry with the most common DNA and genes. TCRdb's processing, not the study's, gives the V and J calls here. The sample profile shows 250,000 to 300,000 distinct CDR3 sequences; around 20% of them were found once. The top ten clonotypes cover around 7.8% of the sample. The germline ends are 8 bases apart after V is trimmed by 1 base and J by 2 bases. CDR1 and CDR2 were assigned from the germline V gene as SGHRS and YFSETQ. Including the terminal cysteine and phenylalanine, the CDR3 comprises 14 residues. Here the CDR3 DNA is all that survives: 42 bases in frame from base 1.

Sequenced material: blood, either unsorted or a sorted T cell fraction (not recorded which). The chain joins TRBV5-1 to TRBJ2-3; no D gene is confidently identified. This TCR derives from a male donor with ankylosing spondylitis or in good health (not recorded which). The nucleotide sequence reads as follows: TGCGCCAGCAGCTTGTCCGTCAACACAGATACGCAGTATTTT. This codes for CASSLSVNTDTQYF.